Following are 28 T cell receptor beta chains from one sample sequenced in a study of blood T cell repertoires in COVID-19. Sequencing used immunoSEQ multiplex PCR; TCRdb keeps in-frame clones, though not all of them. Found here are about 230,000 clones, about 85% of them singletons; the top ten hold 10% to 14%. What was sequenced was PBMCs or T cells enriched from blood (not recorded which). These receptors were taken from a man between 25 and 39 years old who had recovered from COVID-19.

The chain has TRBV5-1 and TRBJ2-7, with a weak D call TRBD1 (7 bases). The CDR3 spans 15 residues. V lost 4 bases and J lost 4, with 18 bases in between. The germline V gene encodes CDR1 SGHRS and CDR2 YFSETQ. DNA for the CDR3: TGCGCCAGCAGCGATTTGCGGGACAGCTTATACGAGCAGTACTTC. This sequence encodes CASSDLRDSLYEQYF.

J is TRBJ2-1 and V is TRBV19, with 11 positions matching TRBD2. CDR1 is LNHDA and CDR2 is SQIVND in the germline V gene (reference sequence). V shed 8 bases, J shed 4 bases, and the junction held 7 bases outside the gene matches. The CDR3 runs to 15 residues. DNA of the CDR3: TGTGCCAGTTCTAGCGGGAGGACTCCTTACAATGAGCAGTTCTTC. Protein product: CASSSGRTPYNEQFF.

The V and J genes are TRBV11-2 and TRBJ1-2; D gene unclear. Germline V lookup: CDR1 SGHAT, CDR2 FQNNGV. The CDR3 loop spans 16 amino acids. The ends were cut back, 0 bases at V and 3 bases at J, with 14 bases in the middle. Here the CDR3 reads CASSLESANYHYGYTF. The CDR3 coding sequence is TGTGCCAGCAGCTTAGAATCTGCTAATTACCACTATGGCTACACCTTC.

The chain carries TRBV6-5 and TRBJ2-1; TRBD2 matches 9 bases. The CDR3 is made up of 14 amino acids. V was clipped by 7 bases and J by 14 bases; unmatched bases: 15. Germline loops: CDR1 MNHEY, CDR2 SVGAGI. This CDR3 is CASNSGLASSMEFF. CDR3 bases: TGTGCCAGCAACTCGGGACTAGCCTCTTCTATGGAGTTCTTC.

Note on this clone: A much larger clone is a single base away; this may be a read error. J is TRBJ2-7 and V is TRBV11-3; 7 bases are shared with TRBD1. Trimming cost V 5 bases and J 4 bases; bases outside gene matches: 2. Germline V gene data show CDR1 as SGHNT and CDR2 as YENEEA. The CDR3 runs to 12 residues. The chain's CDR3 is CASSPTGYEQYF. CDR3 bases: TGTGCCAGCAGCCCGACAGGGTACGAGCAGTACTTC.

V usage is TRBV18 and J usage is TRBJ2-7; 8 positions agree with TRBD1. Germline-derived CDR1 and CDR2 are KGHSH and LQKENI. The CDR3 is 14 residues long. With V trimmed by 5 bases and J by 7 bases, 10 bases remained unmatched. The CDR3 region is CASSTNPDRAEQYF. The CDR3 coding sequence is TGTGCCAGCTCAACCAACCCGGACAGGGCTGAGCAGTACTTC.

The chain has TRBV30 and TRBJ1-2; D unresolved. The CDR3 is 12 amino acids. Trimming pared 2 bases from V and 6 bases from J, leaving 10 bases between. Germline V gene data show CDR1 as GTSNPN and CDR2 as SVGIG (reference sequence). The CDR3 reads CAWSRQVDGYTF. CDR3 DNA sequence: TGTGCCTGGAGTAGGCAGGTAGATGGCTACACCTTC.

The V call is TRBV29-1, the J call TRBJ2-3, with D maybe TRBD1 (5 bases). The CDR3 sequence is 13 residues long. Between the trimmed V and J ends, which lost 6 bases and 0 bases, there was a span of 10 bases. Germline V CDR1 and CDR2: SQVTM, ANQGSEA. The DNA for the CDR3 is TGCAGCGTCGTCAGGGCTAGCACAGATACGCAGTATTTT. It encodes CSVVRASTDTQYF.

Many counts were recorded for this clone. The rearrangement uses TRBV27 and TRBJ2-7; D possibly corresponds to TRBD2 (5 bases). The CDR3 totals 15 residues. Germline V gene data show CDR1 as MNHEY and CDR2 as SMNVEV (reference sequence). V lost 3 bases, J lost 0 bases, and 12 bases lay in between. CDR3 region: CASSFSVLSSYEQYF. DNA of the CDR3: TGTGCCAGCAGTTTTAGCGTCCTAAGCTCCTACGAGCAGTACTTC.

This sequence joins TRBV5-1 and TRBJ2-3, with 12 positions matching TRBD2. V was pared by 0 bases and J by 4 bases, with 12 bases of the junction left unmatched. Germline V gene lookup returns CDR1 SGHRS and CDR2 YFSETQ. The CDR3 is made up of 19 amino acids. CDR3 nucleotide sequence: TGCGCCAGCAGCTTGGGACTAGCGGGGGACTACCTAGCGGCAGATACGCAGTATTTT. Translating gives CASSLGLAGDYLAADTQYF. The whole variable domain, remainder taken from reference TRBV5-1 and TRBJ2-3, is KAGVTQTPRYLIKTRGQQVTLSCSPISGHRSVSWYQQTPGQGLQFLFEYFSETQRNKGNFPGRFSGRQFSNSRSEMNVSTLELGDSALYLCASSLGLAGDYLAADTQYFGPGTRLTVL.

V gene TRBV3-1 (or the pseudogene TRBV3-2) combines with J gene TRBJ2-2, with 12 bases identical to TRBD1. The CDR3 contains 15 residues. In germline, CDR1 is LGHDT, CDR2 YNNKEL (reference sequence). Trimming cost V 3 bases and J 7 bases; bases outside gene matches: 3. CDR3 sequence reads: CASSQGTGGIGELFF. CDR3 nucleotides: TGTGCCAGCAGCCAGGGGACAGGGGGCATCGGGGAGCTGTTTTTT.

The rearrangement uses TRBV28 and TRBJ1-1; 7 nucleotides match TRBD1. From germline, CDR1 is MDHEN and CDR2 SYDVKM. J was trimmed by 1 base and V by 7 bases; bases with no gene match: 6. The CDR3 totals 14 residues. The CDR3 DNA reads TGTGCCAGCACCCGAGGGGGCCCGAACACTGAAGCTTTCTTT. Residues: CASTRGGPNTEAFF. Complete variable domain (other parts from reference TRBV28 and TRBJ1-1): DVKVTQSSRYLVKRTGEKVFLECVQDMDHENMFWYRQDPGLGLRLIYFSYDVKMKEKGDIPEGYSVSREKKERFSLILESASTNQTSMYLCASTRGGPNTEAFFGQGTRLTVV.

The DNA for the CDR3 is TGTGCCAGCAGTGAAGCGCTCGTTCCTCGGGAGCAGTACTTC. The encoded protein is CASSEALVPREQYF. J is TRBJ2-7 and V is TRBV6-1; no reliable D call. Deletions cut 0 bases from V and 7 bases from J, with 13 bases between. The germline gives CDR1 MNHNS, CDR2 SASEGT. This CDR3 spans 14 amino acids.

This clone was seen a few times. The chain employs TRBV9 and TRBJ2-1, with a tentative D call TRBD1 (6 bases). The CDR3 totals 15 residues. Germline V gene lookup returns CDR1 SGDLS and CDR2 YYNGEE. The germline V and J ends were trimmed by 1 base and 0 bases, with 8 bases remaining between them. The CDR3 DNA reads TGTGCCAGCAGCGTACAAGGGGGCTCCTACAATGAGCAGTTCTTC. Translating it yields CASSVQGGSYNEQFF.

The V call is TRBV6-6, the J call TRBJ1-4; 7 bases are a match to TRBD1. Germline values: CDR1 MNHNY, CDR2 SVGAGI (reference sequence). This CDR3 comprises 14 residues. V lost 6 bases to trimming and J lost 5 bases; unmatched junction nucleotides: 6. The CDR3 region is CASRGTVRNEKLFF. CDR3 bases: TGTGCCAGCAGGGGGACAGTCCGAAATGAAAAACTGTTTTTT.

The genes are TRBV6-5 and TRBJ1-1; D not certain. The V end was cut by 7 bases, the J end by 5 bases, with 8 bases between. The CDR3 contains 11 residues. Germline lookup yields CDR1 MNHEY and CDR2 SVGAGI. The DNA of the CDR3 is TGTGCCAGCACCCCGTCGACTGAAGCTTTCTTT. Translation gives CASTPSTEAFF.

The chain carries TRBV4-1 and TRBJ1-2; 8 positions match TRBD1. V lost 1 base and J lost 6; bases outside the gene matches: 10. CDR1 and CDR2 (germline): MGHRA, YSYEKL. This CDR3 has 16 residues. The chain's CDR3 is CASSQVGNRGKNGYTF. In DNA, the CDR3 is TGCGCCAGCAGCCAAGTTGGGAACAGGGGGAAGAATGGCTACACCTTC.

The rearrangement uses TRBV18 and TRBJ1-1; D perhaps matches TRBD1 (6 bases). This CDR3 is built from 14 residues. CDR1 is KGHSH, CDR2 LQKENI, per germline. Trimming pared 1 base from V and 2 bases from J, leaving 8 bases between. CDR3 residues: CASSPRTENTEAFF. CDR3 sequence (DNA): TGTGCCAGCTCACCACGGACAGAAAACACTGAAGCTTTCTTT.

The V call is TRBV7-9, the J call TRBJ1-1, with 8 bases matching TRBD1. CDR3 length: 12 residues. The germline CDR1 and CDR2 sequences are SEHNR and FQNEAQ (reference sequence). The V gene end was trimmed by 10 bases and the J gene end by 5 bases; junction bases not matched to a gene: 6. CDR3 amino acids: CAISDRETEAFF. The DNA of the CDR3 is TGTGCCATCTCGGACAGGGAGACTGAAGCTTTCTTT.

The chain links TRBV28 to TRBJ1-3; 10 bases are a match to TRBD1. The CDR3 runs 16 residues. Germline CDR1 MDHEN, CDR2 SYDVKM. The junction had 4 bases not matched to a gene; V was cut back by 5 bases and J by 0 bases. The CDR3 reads CASSEGQGFSGNTIYF. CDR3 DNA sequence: TGTGCCAGCAGTGAGGGACAGGGGTTCTCTGGAAACACCATATATTTT. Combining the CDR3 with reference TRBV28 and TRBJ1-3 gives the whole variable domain DVKVTQSSRYLVKRTGEKVFLECVQDMDHENMFWYRQDPGLGLRLIYFSYDVKMKEKGDIPEGYSVSREKKERFSLILESASTNQTSMYLCASSEGQGFSGNTIYFGEGSWLTVV.

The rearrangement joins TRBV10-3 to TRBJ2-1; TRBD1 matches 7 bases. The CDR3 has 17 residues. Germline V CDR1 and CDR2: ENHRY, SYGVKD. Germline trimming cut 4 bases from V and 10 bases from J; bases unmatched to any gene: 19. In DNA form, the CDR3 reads TGTGCCATCAGTGCATGGAGCCGGGACAGCGCCCAAGGGGAGCAGTTCTTC. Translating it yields CAISAWSRDSAQGEQFF.

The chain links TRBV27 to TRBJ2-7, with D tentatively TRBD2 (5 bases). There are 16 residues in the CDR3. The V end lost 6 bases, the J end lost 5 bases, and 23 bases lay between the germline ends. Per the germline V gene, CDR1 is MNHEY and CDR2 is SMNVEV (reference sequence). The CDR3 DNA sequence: TGTGCCAGCAGCCTCCAATGGGAGTACTCTGGGCACGAGCAGTACTTC. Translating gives CASSLQWEYSGHEQYF.

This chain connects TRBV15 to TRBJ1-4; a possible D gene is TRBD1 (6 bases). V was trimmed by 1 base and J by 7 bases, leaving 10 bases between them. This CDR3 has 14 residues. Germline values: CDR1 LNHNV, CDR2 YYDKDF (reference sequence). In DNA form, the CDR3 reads TGTGCCACCAGCAGAGGACAGGATCGTGAAAAACTGTTTTTT. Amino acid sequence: CATSRGQDREKLFF. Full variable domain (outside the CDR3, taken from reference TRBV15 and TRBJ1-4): DAMVIQNPRYQVTQFGKPVTLSCSQTLNHNVMYWYQQKSSQAPKLLFHYYDKDFNNEADTPDNFQSRRPNTSFCFLDIRSPGLGDTAMYLCATSRGQDREKLFFGSGTQLSVL.

CDR3 amino acids: CASSLQGANYGYTF. CDR3 in DNA: TGTGCCAGCAGCCTACAGGGGGCGAACTATGGCTACACCTTC. The chain is built from TRBV3-1 (or the pseudogene TRBV3-2) and TRBJ1-2; the match to TRBD1 covers 9 bases. With V trimmed by 4 bases and J by 2 bases, 2 bases remained unmatched. Germline CDR1 reads LGHDT; CDR2 reads YNNKEL (reference sequence). There are 14 residues in the CDR3.

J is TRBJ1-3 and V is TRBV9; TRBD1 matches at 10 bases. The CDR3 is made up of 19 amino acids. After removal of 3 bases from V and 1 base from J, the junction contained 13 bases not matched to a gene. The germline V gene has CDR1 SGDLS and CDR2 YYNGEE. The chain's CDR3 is CASSGAGTGAATSGNTIYF. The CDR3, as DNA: TGTGCCAGCAGCGGCGCCGGGACAGGGGCCGCTACATCTGGAAACACCATATATTTT.

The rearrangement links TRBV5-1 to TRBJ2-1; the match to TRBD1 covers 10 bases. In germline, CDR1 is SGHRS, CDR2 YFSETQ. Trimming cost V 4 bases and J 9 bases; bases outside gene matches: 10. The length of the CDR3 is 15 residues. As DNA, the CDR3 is TGCGCCAGCAGCCCGGGACAGGGGTCCGCCATTGAGCAGTTCTTC. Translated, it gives CASSPGQGSAIEQFF.

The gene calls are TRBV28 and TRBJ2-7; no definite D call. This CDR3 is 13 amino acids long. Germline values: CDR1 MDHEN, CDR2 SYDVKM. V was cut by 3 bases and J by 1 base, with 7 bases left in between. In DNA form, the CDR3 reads TGTGCCAGCAGTTTGTACGGTTCCTACGAGCAGTACTTC. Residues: CASSLYGSYEQYF. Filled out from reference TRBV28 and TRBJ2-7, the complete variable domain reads DVKVTQSSRYLVKRTGEKVFLECVQDMDHENMFWYRQDPGLGLRLIYFSYDVKMKEKGDIPEGYSVSREKKERFSLILESASTNQTSMYLCASSLYGSYEQYFGPGTRLTVT.

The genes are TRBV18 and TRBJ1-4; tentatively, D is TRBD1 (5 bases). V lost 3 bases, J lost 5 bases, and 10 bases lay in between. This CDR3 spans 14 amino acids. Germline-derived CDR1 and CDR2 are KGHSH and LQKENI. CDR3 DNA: TGTGCCAGCTCACCCCCCCCAGGGAATGAAAAACTGTTTTTT. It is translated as CASSPPPGNEKLFF.